A selection of T cell receptor beta chains follows, all from one sample in a study of shared clonotypes between healthy human individuals. TCRdb keeps only in-frame clones here, not all; method: immunoSEQ multiplex PCR. In the table there are about 2.1 million clones, about 92% of which are singletons. The specimen was naive CD8+ T cells from PBMCs. Source of these receptors: a man aged 18 to 30 in good health. Some clones in this sample may be carry-over from other donors' samples. CDR3s include the opening cysteine and the closing phenylalanine or tryptophan. The order of the fields is J gene, V gene, clone size, D gene, CDR3 protein, CDR3 DNA. A D gene is named only where the DNA matches it firmly. Expanded clones are given a class, and other clones once, few, many or no size at all.

>TRBJ1-1|TRBV19|-|-
CASSIVTTTEAFF
TGTGCCAGTAGTATAGTGACGACCACTGAAGCTTTCTTT
>TRBJ1-1|TRBV7-9|-|-
CASSYRENVLRAFF
TGTGCCAGCAGCTACCGGGAGAATGTTCTGCGAGCTTTCTTT
>TRBJ2-7|TRBV7-6|-|-
CASSPTRGVSDEQYF
TGTGCCAGCAGCCCCACCAGGGGGGTGTCAGACGAGCAGTACTTC
>TRBJ2-7|TRBV27|-|-
CASSFQPRGFHEQYF
TGTGCCAGCAGTTTCCAGCCCCGAGGGTTCCACGAGCAGTACTTC
>TRBJ2-1|TRBV7-9|-|-
CASSSLLIDEQFF
TGTGCCAGCAGCTCGCTTCTTATCGATGAGCAGTTCTTC
>TRBJ1-5|TRBV4-2|-|-
CASSQESDNQPQHF
TGTGCCAGCAGCCAAGAGTCAGATAATCAGCCCCAGCATTTT
>TRBJ1-2|TRBV5-4|-|-
CASSLPGPGRGVGYGYTF
TGTGCCAGCAGCCTCCCCGGGCCGGGAAGGGGGGTTGGCTATGGCTACACCTTC
>TRBJ2-7|TRBV29-1|-|TRBD2
CSVVAGGEYEQYF
TGCAGCGTTGTTGCGGGGGGTGAGTACGAGCAGTACTTC
>TRBJ2-7|TRBV2|-|TRBD2
CASSEARLAGGPYEQYF
TGTGCCAGCAGTGAAGCGCGGCTAGCGGGAGGCCCCTACGAGCAGTACTTC
>TRBJ2-7|TRBV7-6|-|TRBD2
CASSTSPLAGVEQYF
TGTGCCAGCAGTACATCCCCGCTAGCGGGAGTTGAGCAGTACTTC
>TRBJ1-1|TRBV7-9|-|-
CASSQGLTEAFF
TGTGCCAGCAGCCAGGGGCTCACTGAAGCTTTCTTT
>TRBJ1-1|TRBV9|-|-
CASSDPREGPTEAFF
TGTGCCAGCAGCGACCCACGCGAGGGTCCCACTGAAGCTTTCTTT
>TRBJ2-1|TRBV5-6|-|-
CASSLGRPNEQFF
TGTGCCAGCAGCCTAGGACGCCCCAATGAGCAGTTCTTC
>TRBJ1-6|TRBV11-2|-|-
CASSLGSSYNSPLHF
TGTGCCAGCAGCTTGGGGAGCTCCTATAATTCACCCCTCCACTTT
>TRBJ2-7|TRBV29-1|-|-
CSVGGNWGYEQYF
TGCAGCGTTGGAGGAAACTGGGGGTACGAGCAGTACTTC
>TRBJ2-3|TRBV6-1|-|-
CASSVQRRVSTDTQYF
TGTGCCAGCAGTGTCCAACGCAGGGTTAGCACAGATACGCAGTATTTT
>TRBJ1-1|TRBV6-5|few|-
CASSYSGAHAFF
TGTGCCAGCAGTTACTCGGGGGCTCATGCTTTCTTT
>TRBJ1-1|TRBV19|-|TRBD1
CASSITPGQGANTEAFF
TGTGCCAGTAGTATTACCCCCGGACAGGGGGCGAACACTGAAGCTTTCTTT
>TRBJ2-3|TRBV29-1|-|TRBD2
CSVEKTSGTDTQYF
TGCAGCGTTGAGAAGACTAGCGGCACAGATACGCAGTATTTT
>TRBJ1-4|TRBV27|-|-
CASSLSGEATNEKLFF
TGTGCCAGCAGTTTGTCAGGGGAAGCAACTAATGAAAAACTGTTTTTT
>TRBJ2-5|TRBV9|-|-
CASSVAGSQETQYF
TGTGCCAGCAGCGTAGCAGGGAGCCAAGAGACCCAGTACTTC
>TRBJ1-2|TRBV7-9|-|-
CASSSGRRSNYGYTF
TGTGCCAGCAGTTCTGGCAGGCGATCTAACTATGGCTACACCTTC
>TRBJ2-1|TRBV13|-|TRBD2
CASGRREGSSYNEQFF
TGTGCCAGCGGTAGGCGGGAGGGCTCCTCCTACAATGAGCAGTTCTTC
>TRBJ2-4|TRBV27|-|TRBD1
CASSPRTGLAKNIQYF
TGTGCCAGCAGTCCCCGGACAGGGCTGGCCAAAAACATTCAGTACTTC
>TRBJ2-3|TRBV9|once|-
CASSVDGSTDTQYF
TGTGCCAGCAGCGTAGACGGGAGCACAGATACGCAGTATTTT